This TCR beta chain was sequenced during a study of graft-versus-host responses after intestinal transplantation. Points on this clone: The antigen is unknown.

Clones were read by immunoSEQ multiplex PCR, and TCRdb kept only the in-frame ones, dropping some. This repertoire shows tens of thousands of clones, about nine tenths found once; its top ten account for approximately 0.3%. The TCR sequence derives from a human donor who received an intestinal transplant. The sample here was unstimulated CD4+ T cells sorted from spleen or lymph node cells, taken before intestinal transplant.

The CDR3 loop is CASSPRGQNRYEQYF. The CDR3 DNA reads as TGTGCCAGCAGCCCACGGGGACAGAATCGCTACGAGCAGTACTTC. The chain uses TRBV9 and TRBJ2-5; 7 bases are a match to TRBD1. Matching the DNA end better, TRBJ2-7 makes the J call doubtful. The CDR3 consists of 15 residues. Germline CDR1 and CDR2: SGDLS and YYNGEE.